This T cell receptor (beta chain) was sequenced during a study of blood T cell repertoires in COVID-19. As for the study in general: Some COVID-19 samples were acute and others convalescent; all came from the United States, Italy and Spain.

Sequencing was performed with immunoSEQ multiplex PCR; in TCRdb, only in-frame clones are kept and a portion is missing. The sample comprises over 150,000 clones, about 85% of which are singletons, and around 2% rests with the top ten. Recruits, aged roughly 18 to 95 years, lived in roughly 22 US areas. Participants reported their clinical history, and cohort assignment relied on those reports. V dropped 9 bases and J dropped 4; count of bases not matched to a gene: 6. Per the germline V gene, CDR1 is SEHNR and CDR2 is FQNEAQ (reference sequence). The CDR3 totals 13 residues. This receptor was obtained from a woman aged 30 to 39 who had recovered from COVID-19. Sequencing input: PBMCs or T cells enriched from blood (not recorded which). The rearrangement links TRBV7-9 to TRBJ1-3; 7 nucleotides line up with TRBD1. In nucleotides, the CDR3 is TGTGCCAGTACAGGGGAGAAAGGAAACACCATATATTTT. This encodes CASTGEKGNTIYF. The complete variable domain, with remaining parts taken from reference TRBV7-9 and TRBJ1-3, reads DTGVSQNPRHKITKRGQNVTFRCDPISEHNRLYWYRQTLGQGPEFLTYFQNEAQLEKSRLLSDRFSAERPKGSFSTLEIQRTEQGDSAMYLCASTGEKGNTIYFGEGSWLTVV.